The entry that follows covers one T cell receptor beta chain sequence. Its antigen is not known. This sample stems from a study of shared clonotypes between healthy human individuals. Findings and caveats of the study: Naive subsets tended to show greater estimated richness than memory subsets.

Sequenced by immunoSEQ multiplex PCR; TCRdb stores in-frame clones only, minus some. The sample shows some 1.5 million clones, roughly 96% of them seen only once. The CDR3 runs 15 residues. CDR1 and CDR2 from the germline V gene are SGHRS and YFSETQ. Losses at the gene ends were 4 bases for V and 4 bases for J; bases not matched to a gene: 10. This receptor was taken from a man aged 25 to 45 in good health. The rearrangement uses TRBV5-1 and TRBJ1-2; 7 nucleotides match TRBD1. Sequences were obtained from naive CD4+ T cells sorted from blood. Subset defined: CD45RA+ positively selected. The CDR3: CASSPGQPQAYGYTF. Here the CDR3 DNA reads TGCGCCAGCAGCCCGGGACAGCCTCAAGCCTATGGCTACACCTTC.